Following are 12 T cell receptor beta chains from one sample sequenced in a study of molecular identifiers for immune sequencing clone quantification. MiXCR, run by TCRdb on the PCR reads, gives a single entry per CDR3 protein. This table has approximately 97,000 distinct CDR3 sequences, 20% to 30% appearing once. Sequenced material: naive CD8+ T cells from blood, with Jurkat cell RNA spiked in. Indicated subset: FACS-sorted CD8+CD4-CCR7+CD45RA+ naive T cells. These TCRs come from a human donor in good health. Some libraries in this study had Jurkat cell RNA spiked in.

There are many counts of this clonotype. The chain joins TRBV30 to TRBJ2-3, with D perhaps matching TRBD1 or TRBD2 (5 bases each). Trimming removed 5 bases from V and 6 bases from J, with 12 bases in between. Germline V gene lookup returns CDR1 GTSNPN and CDR2 SVGIG (reference sequence). The CDR3 extends over 12 amino acids. The CDR3 sequence is CAWGPWGDTQYF. For the CDR3, the DNA is TGTGCCTGGGGACCGTGGGGGGATACGCAGTATTTT.

As concerns this clonotype: A much larger clone differs by one base, so this may be a read error. V gene TRBV7-9 combines with J gene TRBJ2-2; D is undetermined. There are 13 residues in the CDR3. CDR1 is SEHNR and CDR2 is FQNEAQ in the germline V gene (reference sequence). The CDR3 reads CASSHLNTEELFF. The DNA of the CDR3 is TGTGCCAGCAGTCACCTGAACACCGAGGAGCTGTTTTTT. Together with reference TRBV7-9 and TRBJ2-2, the CDR3 gives the full variable domain: DTGVSQNPRHKITKRGQNVTFRCDPISEHNRLYWYRQTLGQGPEFLTYFQNEAQLEKSRLLSDRFSAERPKGSFSTLEIQRTEQGDSAMYLCASSHLNTEELFFGEGSRLTVL.

This clonotype appeared many times. The gene calls are TRBV27 and TRBJ2-1, with D possibly TRBD2 on 6 matching bases. Germline V gives CDR1 MNHEY, CDR2 SMNVEV (reference sequence). This CDR3 region has 15 residues. The V end was cut by 5 bases, the J end by 6 bases, with 17 bases between. The CDR3 DNA follows: TGTGCCAGCAGTCTAACCATCGGGACTTCCAATGAGCAGTTCTTC. Translation: CASSLTIGTSNEQFF.

Worth noting for this clonotype: This may be a read error, as it is one base from a much larger clone. This chain uses TRBV29-1 with TRBJ2-1; a possible D gene is TRBD1 (6 bases). The CDR3 spans 14 residues. Germline CDR1 is SQVTM and CDR2 is ANQGSEA. The CDR3 DNA reads as TGCAGCGTGATACAGGGAATTGGTTCCAATGAGCAGCTCTTC. This encodes CSVIQGIGSNEQLF.

At least ten counts were recorded for this clonotype. The chain has TRBV7-9 and TRBJ2-7; TRBD1 matches at 12 bases. Per the germline V gene, CDR1 is SEHNR and CDR2 is FQNEAQ (reference sequence). This CDR3 contains 15 residues. The V and J ends lost 5 bases and 6 bases, in that order; junction bases with no gene match: 8. CDR3 protein: CASSPGQGARTEQYF. CDR3 DNA: TGTGCCAGCAGCCCGGGACAGGGGGCGCGTACCGAGCAGTACTTC.

This clonotype showed up many times. This rearrangement joins TRBV9 to TRBJ2-7, with 11 positions matching TRBD2. The V segment lost 0 bases and the J segment 5 bases; nucleotides outside the gene matches: 7. The CDR3 length is 16 residues. Germline V gene sequence: CDR1 SGDLS, CDR2 YYNGEE. CDR3 nucleotides: TGTGCCAGCAGCGTAGACCTACTAGCGGGAGTGGACGAGCAGTACTTC. Translated, it gives CASSVDLLAGVDEQYF.

In regard to this clonotype: Since a much larger clone is just one base distant, this may be a read error. The J gene is TRBJ1-5, the V gene TRBV4-3, with no clear D. The germline V gene encodes CDR1 LGHNA and CDR2 YSLEER. CDR3 length: 15 residues. The DNA for the CDR3 is TGCGCCAGCAGCCAAGATGTTTTGGGGTATCAGTCCCAGCATTTT. This sequence encodes CASSQDVLGYQSQHF.

Remarks on this clonotype: Sequence at one end of the junction differs from germline and may be a read error. The chain is built from TRBV19 and TRBJ2-5; 11 bases are a match to TRBD2. Germline V gives CDR1 LNHDA, CDR2 SQIVND (reference sequence). There are 15 residues in the CDR3. CDR3 nucleotide sequence: TGTGCCAGTAGTATACTAGCGGGGGGTCAAGAGGCCCAGTACTTC. Amino acids: CASSILAGGQEAQYF. Variable domain in full (rest from reference TRBV19 and TRBJ2-5): DGGITQSPKYLFRKEGQNVTLSCEQNLNHDAMYWYRQDPGQGLRLIYYSQIVNDFQKGDIAEGYSVSREKKESFPLTVTSAQKNPTAFYLCASSILAGGQEAQYFGPGTRLLVL.

In the case of this clonotype: It may be a read error: a sequence one base away is much more abundant. V gene TRBV2 combines with J gene TRBJ2-1; the D gene could be TRBD1 or TRBD2 (5 bases each). Trimming removed 7 bases from V and 2 bases from J, with 18 bases in between. Germline V gene sequence: CDR1 SNHLY, CDR2 FYNNEI. There are 16 residues in the CDR3. The CDR3 nucleotides are TGTGCCAGCATCGCAGACGGGGCAGGAACCTACAATGAGCAGTTCTTC. This gives the protein CASIADGAGTYNEQFF.

The J gene is TRBJ2-1, the V gene TRBV27, with D hard to call. Between the trimmed V and J ends, which lost 5 bases and 1 base, there was a span of 9 bases. Germline V gives CDR1 MNHEY, CDR2 SMNVEV (reference sequence). The CDR3 runs to 14 residues. CDR3 amino acids: CASSREGSYNEQFF. CDR3 sequence (DNA): TGTGCCAGCAGTAGGGAAGGTTCCTACAATGAGCAGTTCTTC.

The chain links TRBV12-3 or TRBV12-4 to TRBJ2-7; 8 positions match TRBD1. CDR3 length: 14 residues. V lost 0 bases, J lost 4 bases, and 2 bases stayed unmatched. The DNA of the CDR3 is TGTGCCAGCAGTTTAGCCAGGGGGCTTTACGAGCAGTACTTC. It codes for CASSLARGLYEQYF.

The table lists this clonotype with many counts. This chain connects TRBV28 to TRBJ2-2, with 9 bases identical to TRBD2. With V trimmed by 3 bases and J by 3 bases, 5 bases remained unmatched. Looked up from germline, CDR1 is MDHEN and CDR2 is SYDVKM. This CDR3 has 16 residues. CDR3 region: CASSLGLAGYTGELFF. Here the CDR3 DNA reads TGTGCCAGCAGTTTGGGTCTAGCGGGATACACCGGGGAGCTGTTTTTT.